Described below is a single TCR beta chain sequence and its context. Assay: immunoSEQ multiplex PCR; the TCRdb copy retains only in-frame clones and omits some. This sample yields approximately 84,000 clones, of which around 84% are seen a single time; under 6.5% belongs to the top ten. These data come from a study of cytotoxic CD8 clonotypes in ibrutinib-treated CLL. Study information: An average of 255,043 productive templates and tens of thousands of productive rearrangements was obtained per sample.

The CDR3 totals 13 residues. Trimming at V came to 5 bases and at J to 5 bases, leaving 6 bases not matched to a gene. CDR1 is LNHDA and CDR2 is SQIVND in the germline V gene (reference sequence). This rearrangement joins TRBV19 to TRBJ2-7, with 7 bases aligning to TRBD2. The material sequenced was PBMCs, taken before ibrutinib treatment. This clonotype originated in a human donor with chronic lymphocytic leukemia. The CDR3: CASSWGAGDEQYF. In nucleotides, the CDR3 is TGTGCCAGTAGTTGGGGCGCGGGAGACGAGCAGTACTTC.